This passage covers 22 T cell receptor beta chains from one sample sequenced in a study of blood T cell repertoires in COVID-19. Clones were sequenced by immunoSEQ multiplex PCR, and TCRdb holds only the in-frame ones, with some missing. The table has about 89,000 clones, over 60% seen once; the top ten hold around 49%. Source material: peripheral blood. The receptors originated from a human donor in a cohort sampled during active COVID-19.

The table lists this clone with a count of one. The rearrangement links TRBV28 to TRBJ2-1, with D possibly TRBD2 on 6 matching bases. The CDR3 is made up of 15 amino acids. Trimming removed 8 bases at V and 5 bases at J, with 19 bases between. Per the germline V gene, CDR1 is MDHEN and CDR2 is SYDVKM. Written as DNA, the CDR3 is TGTGCCAGCCAGCCTTTGGGCAGGGAGGACAATGAGCAGTTCTTC. It specifies CASQPLGREDNEQFF.

J is TRBJ2-3 and V is TRBV30; 12 nucleotides align to TRBD2. This CDR3 has 14 amino acids. J gave up 2 bases and V 8 bases, and 5 bases lay outside the gene matches. Germline CDR1 GTSNPN, CDR2 SVGIG (reference sequence). The chain's CDR3 is CAPWTSGTTDTQYF. CDR3 nucleotides: TGTGCCCCTTGGACTAGCGGGACCACAGATACGCAGTATTTT.

V gene TRBV21-1 combines with J gene TRBJ2-5; the table assigns TRBD2, which was not confirmed against the DNA. TRBV21-1 is given as a pseudogene. The CDR3 runs to 15 residues. CDR3 DNA: TGTGCCAGCAGCAAAAGTGGGAGGGCCAAGGAGACCCAGTACTTC. It codes for CASSKSGRAKETQYF.

The chain combines TRBV14 with TRBJ1-1; D is possibly TRBD1 (5 bases). Looked up from germline, CDR1 is SGHDN and CDR2 is FVKESK. Deletions cut 0 bases from V and 8 bases from J, with 16 bases between. The CDR3 is 15 amino acids. CDR3: CASSQDPRGLAEAFF. The CDR3 DNA reads as TGTGCCAGCAGCCAAGACCCCCGGGGGTTAGCCGAAGCTTTCTTT.

V is TRBV27 and J is TRBJ1-1; D is uncertain. V lost 6 bases, J lost 0 bases, and 8 bases lay in between. The CDR3 has 13 residues. Germline CDR1 MNHEY, CDR2 SMNVEV (reference sequence). For the CDR3, the DNA is TGTGCCAGCAGGAACATTTTGAACACTGAAGCTTTCTTT. Translated, it gives CASRNILNTEAFF.

The chain recombines TRBV21-1 with TRBJ2-1; TRBD1 is the table's D call and was not checked against the DNA. TRBV21-1 is a known pseudogene. There are 20 residues in the CDR3. As DNA, the CDR3 is TGTGCCAGCAGCAAAGATGGGACCGGGACAGGGATCCCCCACGGCAGGGAGCAGTTCTTC. Residues: CASSKDGTGTGIPHGREQFF.

The chain carries TRBV4-1 and TRBJ2-3; D remains ambiguous. V was clipped by 4 bases and J by 5 bases, with 13 bases between them. CDR3 length: 14 residues. Germline lookup yields CDR1 MGHRA and CDR2 YSYEKL. CDR3 protein: CASSLLGRLDTQYF. CDR3 nucleotides: TGCGCCAGCAGCCTGCTTGGCAGGTTAGATACGCAGTATTTT.

CDR3: CSANYNEQFF. CDR3 DNA sequence: TGCAGTGCCAACTACAATGAGCAGTTCTTC. This chain connects TRBV20-1 to TRBJ2-1; D remains unclear. Germline values: CDR1 DFQATT, CDR2 SNEGSKA (reference sequence). The CDR3 totals 10 residues. Trimming pared 6 bases from V and 3 bases from J, leaving 3 bases between.

The V and J genes are TRBV7-2 and TRBJ1-5, with 8 positions matching TRBD1. Germline CDR1 and CDR2: SGHTA and FQGNSA. The CDR3 has 14 residues. The V and J ends lost 5 bases and 2 bases, in that order; junction bases with no gene match: 2. The CDR3 nucleotides read TGTGCCAGCAGCCCGACAGGGGGCAATCAGCCCCAGCATTTT. It codes for CASSPTGGNQPQHF.

The chain recombines TRBV30 with TRBJ1-6; D is undetermined. Trimming removed 0 bases from V and 6 bases from J, with 9 bases in between. The CDR3 totals 14 residues. Germline CDR1 GTSNPN, CDR2 SVGIG (reference sequence). CDR3 DNA sequence: TGTGCCTGGAGTGTTGGAGTAGTTAATTCACCCCTCCACTTT. Translated: CAWSVGVVNSPLHF.

The V gene is TRBV3-1 (or the pseudogene TRBV3-2), the J gene TRBJ2-1; TRBD2 might be the D (5 bases). Trimming stripped 4 bases from V and 9 bases from J, with 16 bases between. The CDR3 covers 14 residues. Per the germline V gene, CDR1 is LGHDT and CDR2 is YNNKEL (reference sequence). The CDR3 DNA is TGTGCCAGCAGCCCGCGGAGGACTGAGGGTGAGCAGTTCTTC. This encodes CASSPRRTEGEQFF.

This sequence joins TRBV5-1 and TRBJ2-7; 10 bases map to TRBD1. The CDR3 contains 14 residues. Germline V lookup: CDR1 SGHRS, CDR2 YFSETQ. Losses at the gene ends were 2 bases for V and 5 bases for J; bases not matched to a gene: 4. CDR3 in DNA: TGCGCCAGCAGCTTAGGACAGGGGGTCGACGAGCAGTACTTC. It encodes CASSLGQGVDEQYF.

V gene TRBV6-5 combines with J gene TRBJ2-1, with D perhaps matching TRBD1 (6 bases). Trimming shortened V by 2 bases and J by 5 bases, and 7 bases separated the two germline ends. CDR3 length equals 13 residues. CDR1 and CDR2 from the germline V gene are MNHEY and SVGAGI. CDR3 protein: CASSYGQNNEQFF. The CDR3 nucleotides are TGTGCCAGCAGTTACGGACAGAACAATGAGCAGTTCTTC.

This chain joins TRBV12-3 or TRBV12-4 and TRBJ1-2; no firm D call. V was shortened by 6 bases and J by 4 bases, with 12 bases between the two germline ends. The CDR3 runs to 13 residues. The CDR3 is CASRAHTSYGYTF. The DNA for the CDR3 is TGTGCCAGCAGGGCCCACACAAGCTATGGCTACACCTTC.

The chain recombines TRBV2 with TRBJ2-1; 8 bases map to TRBD2. CDR1 and CDR2 from the germline V gene are SNHLY and FYNNEI. V lost 0 bases, J lost 5 bases, and 6 bases stayed unmatched. There are 16 residues in the CDR3. The CDR3 sequence is CASSEAGLAGNNEQFF. CDR3 bases: TGTGCCAGCAGTGAAGCGGGGCTAGCGGGTAACAATGAGCAGTTCTTC.

The rearrangement joins TRBV6-9 to TRBJ2-3; 15 nucleotides align to TRBD2. In germline, CDR1 is MNHGY, CDR2 SVAAGI. The CDR3 totals 17 residues. Germline trimming cut 7 bases from V and 1 base from J; bases unmatched to any gene: 6. CDR3 nucleotides: TGTGCCAGCAAGGGACTAGCGGGAGGTTCTGGCACAGATACGCAGTATTTT. Residues: CASKGLAGGSGTDTQYF.

In its sample, this clone was seen once. CDR3 sequence reads: CSVRRTMNTEAFF. Here the CDR3 DNA reads TGCAGCGTCCGAAGGACAATGAACACTGAAGCTTTCTTT. The chain carries TRBV29-1 and TRBJ1-1; tentatively, D is TRBD1 (5 bases). Trimming left V 6 bases short and J 0 bases short, with 11 bases between. This CDR3 region has 13 residues. Germline V gene data show CDR1 as SQVTM and CDR2 as ANQGSEA.

This clone is a singleton in its sample. The chain recombines TRBV19 with TRBJ1-1; 10 bases match TRBD1. Germline trimming cut 6 bases from V and 1 base from J; bases unmatched to any gene: 5. Germline V gene sequence: CDR1 LNHDA, CDR2 SQIVND (reference sequence). The CDR3 extends over 15 amino acids. CDR3 nucleotides: TGTGCCAGTAGAGATAGGGACAGGGGGAACACTGAAGCTTTCTTT. The encoded protein is CASRDRDRGNTEAFF.

This clone has just a few counts. The chain joins TRBV30 to TRBJ1-1, with TRBD1 as a possible D gene (6 bases). Trimming took 1 base from V and 1 from J, leaving 10 bases between them. Germline V gives CDR1 GTSNPN, CDR2 SVGIG (reference sequence). The CDR3 extends over 14 amino acids. CDR3 sequence (DNA): TGTGCCTGGAGTGGGACAGCCTGGAACACTGAAGCTTTCTTT. Translation gives CAWSGTAWNTEAFF.

This chain connects TRBV29-1 to TRBJ1-1; a weak D match, TRBD1 (6 bases). The CDR3 covers 12 residues. V lost 8 bases to trimming and J lost 0 bases, with 10 bases between them. Germline V gene data show CDR1 as SQVTM and CDR2 as ANQGSEA. The CDR3 DNA reads TGCAGCCATGACAGGATGAACACTGAAGCTTTCTTT. It translates to CSHDRMNTEAFF. The variable domain in full, with the rest retrieved from reference TRBV29-1 and TRBJ1-1, is SAVISQKPSRDICQRGTSLTIQCQVDSQVTMMFWYRQQPGQSLTLIATANQGSEATYESGFVIDKFPISRPNLTFSTLTVSNMSPEDSSIYLCSHDRMNTEAFFGQGTRLTVV.

This rearrangement joins TRBV5-8 to TRBJ2-3, with 15 bases matching TRBD2. This CDR3 is 17 amino acids long. The V segment lost 3 bases and the J segment 7 bases; nucleotides outside the gene matches: 9. The V gene's germline CDR1 is SGHTS and CDR2 YDEGEE. The CDR3 loop reads CASSSWTSGRAVHTQYF. CDR3 DNA: TGTGCCAGCAGCTCCTGGACTAGCGGGAGGGCCGTGCATACGCAGTATTTT.

There are a few counts of this clone. The V and J genes are TRBV7-3 and TRBJ2-5, with 12 bases lining up with TRBD2. V lost 5 bases, J lost 0 bases, and 7 bases stayed unmatched. The germline gives CDR1 SGHTA, CDR2 FQGTGA. The CDR3 contains 17 residues. This chain's CDR3 is CASSPGLAGPYQETQYF. DNA of the CDR3: TGTGCCAGCAGCCCCGGACTAGCGGGGCCGTACCAAGAGACCCAGTACTTC.